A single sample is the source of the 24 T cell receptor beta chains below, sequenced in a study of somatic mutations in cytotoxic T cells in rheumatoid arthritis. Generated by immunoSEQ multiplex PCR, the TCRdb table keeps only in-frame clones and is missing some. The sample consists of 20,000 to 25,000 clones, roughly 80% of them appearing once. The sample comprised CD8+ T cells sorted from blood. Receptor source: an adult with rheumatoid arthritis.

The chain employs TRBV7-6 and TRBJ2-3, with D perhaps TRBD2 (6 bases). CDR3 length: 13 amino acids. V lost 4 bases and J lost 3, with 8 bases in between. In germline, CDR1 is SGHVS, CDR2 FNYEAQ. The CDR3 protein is CASSSGGTDTQYF. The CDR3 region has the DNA TGTGCCAGCAGCTCCGGGGGAACAGATACGCAGTATTTT.

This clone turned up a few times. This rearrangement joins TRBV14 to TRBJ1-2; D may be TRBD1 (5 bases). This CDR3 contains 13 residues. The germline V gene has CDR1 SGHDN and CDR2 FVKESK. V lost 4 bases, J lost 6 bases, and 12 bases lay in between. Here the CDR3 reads CASSPREGDGYTF. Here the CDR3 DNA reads TGTGCCAGCAGCCCTCGGGAAGGGGATGGCTACACCTTC.

DNA for the CDR3: TGTGCCAGCAGTGAACCCAGATCCCCCGGGACTAGCGGGGGGGGATCCTACAATGAGCAGTTCTTC. Translating gives CASSEPRSPGTSGGGSYNEQFF. J is TRBJ2-1 and V is TRBV2, with TRBD2 matching over 16 bases. The CDR3 covers 22 residues. V shed 2 bases and J 1 base; nucleotides not matched to a gene: 14. The V gene's germline CDR1 is SNHLY and CDR2 FYNNEI.

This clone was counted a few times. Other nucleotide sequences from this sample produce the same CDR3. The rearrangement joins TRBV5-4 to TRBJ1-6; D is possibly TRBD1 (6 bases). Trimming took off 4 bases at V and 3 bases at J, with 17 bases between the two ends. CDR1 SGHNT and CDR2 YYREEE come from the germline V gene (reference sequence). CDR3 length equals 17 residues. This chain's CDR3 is CASSGGGGGDYNSPLHF. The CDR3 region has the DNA TGTGCCAGCAGCGGAGGGGGTGGGGGTGACTATAATTCACCCCTCCACTTT.

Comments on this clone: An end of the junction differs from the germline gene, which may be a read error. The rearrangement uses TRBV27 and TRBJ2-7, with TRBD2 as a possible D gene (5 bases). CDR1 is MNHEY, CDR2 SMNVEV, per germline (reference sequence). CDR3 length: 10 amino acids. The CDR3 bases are TGTGCCAGCAGTTTAGAGGGTCCCATCTTC. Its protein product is CASSLEGPIF.

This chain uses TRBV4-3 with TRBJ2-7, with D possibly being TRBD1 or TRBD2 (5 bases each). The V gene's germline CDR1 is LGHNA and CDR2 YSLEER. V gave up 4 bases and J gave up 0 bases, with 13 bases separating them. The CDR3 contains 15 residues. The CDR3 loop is CASSRLRDGSYEQYF. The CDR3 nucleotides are TGCGCCAGCAGCCGCCTCCGGGACGGCTCCTACGAGCAGTACTTC.

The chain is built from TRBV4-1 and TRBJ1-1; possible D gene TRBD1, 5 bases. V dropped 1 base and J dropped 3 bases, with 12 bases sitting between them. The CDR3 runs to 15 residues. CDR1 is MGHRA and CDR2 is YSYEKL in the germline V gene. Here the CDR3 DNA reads TGCGCCAGCAGCCAAGTAATGGGGGAGGACACTGAAGCTTTCTTT. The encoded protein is CASSQVMGEDTEAFF.

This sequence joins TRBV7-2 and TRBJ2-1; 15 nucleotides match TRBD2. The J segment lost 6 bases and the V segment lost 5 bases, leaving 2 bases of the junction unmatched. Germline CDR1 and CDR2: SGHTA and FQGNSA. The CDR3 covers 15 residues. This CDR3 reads CASSGGLAGGNEQFF. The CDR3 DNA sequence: TGTGCCAGCAGCGGGGGACTAGCGGGGGGCAATGAGCAGTTCTTC.

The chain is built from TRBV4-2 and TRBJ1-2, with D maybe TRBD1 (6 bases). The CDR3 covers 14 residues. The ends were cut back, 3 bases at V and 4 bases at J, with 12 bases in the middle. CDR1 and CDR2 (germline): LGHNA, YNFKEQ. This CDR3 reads CASSQFGGPYGYTF. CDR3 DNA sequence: TGTGCCAGCAGCCAGTTCGGGGGGCCCTATGGCTACACCTTC.

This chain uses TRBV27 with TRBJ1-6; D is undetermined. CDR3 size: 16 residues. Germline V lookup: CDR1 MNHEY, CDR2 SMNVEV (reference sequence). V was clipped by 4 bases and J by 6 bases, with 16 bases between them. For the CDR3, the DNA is TGTGCCAGCAGTTCATCGATAAGTTGGGCTAATTCACCCCTCCACTTT. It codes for CASSSSISWANSPLHF.

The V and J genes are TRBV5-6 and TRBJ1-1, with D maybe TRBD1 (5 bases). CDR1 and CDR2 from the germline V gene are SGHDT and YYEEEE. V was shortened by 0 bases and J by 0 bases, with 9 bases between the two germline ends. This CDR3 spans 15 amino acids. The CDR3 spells CASSLGGTLNTEAFF. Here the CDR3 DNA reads TGTGCCAGCAGCTTGGGAGGGACCTTGAACACTGAAGCTTTCTTT.

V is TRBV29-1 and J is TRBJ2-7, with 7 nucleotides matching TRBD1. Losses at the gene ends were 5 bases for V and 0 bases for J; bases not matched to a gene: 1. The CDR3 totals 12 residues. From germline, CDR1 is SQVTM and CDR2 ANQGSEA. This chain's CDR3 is CSVWDSSYEQYF. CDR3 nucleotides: TGCAGCGTTTGGGACAGCTCCTACGAGCAGTACTTC.

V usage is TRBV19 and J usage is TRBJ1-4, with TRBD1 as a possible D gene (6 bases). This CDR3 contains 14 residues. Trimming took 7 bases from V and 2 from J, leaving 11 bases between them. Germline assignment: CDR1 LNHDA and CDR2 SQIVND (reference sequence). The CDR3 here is CASTHRATNEKLFF. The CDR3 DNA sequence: TGTGCCAGTACCCACAGGGCCACTAATGAAAAACTGTTTTTT.

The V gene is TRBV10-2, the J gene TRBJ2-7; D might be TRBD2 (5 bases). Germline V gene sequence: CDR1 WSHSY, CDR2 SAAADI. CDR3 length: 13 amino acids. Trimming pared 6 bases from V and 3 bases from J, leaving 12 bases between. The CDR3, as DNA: TGCGCCAGCAGCCCAGTCGAGGGCTACGAGCAGTACTTC. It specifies CASSPVEGYEQYF.

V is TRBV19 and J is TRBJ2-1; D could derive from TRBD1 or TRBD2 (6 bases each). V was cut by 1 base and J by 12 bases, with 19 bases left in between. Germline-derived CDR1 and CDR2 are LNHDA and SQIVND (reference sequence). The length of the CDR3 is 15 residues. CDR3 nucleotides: TGTGCCAGTAGTATAGTGGGGGGCGCCCAACCGGGGCAGTTCTTC. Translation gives CASSIVGGAQPGQFF.

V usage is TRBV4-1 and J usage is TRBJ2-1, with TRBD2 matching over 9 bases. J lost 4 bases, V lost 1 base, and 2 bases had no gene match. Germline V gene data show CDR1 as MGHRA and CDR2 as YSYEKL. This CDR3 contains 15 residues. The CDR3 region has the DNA TGCGCCAGCAGCCAAGTGGCGGGGGGGTACAATGAGCAGTTCTTC. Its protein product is CASSQVAGGYNEQFF.

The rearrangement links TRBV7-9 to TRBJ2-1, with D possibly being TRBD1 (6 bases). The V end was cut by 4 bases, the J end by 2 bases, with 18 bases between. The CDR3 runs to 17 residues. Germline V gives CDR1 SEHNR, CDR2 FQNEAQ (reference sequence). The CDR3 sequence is CASSSSNTGYTYNEQFF. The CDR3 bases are TGTGCCAGCAGCTCCTCTAACACAGGGTATACCTACAATGAGCAGTTCTTC.

CDR3 bases: TGCAGCGTCATCTTCGGACAGGGGGATAGGGCCCAGCATTTT. It encodes CSVIFGQGDRAQHF. The chain couples TRBV29-1 to TRBJ1-5; 10 positions agree with TRBD1. This CDR3 comprises 14 residues. From germline, CDR1 is SQVTM and CDR2 ANQGSEA. V lost 6 bases and J lost 11; bases outside the gene matches: 13.

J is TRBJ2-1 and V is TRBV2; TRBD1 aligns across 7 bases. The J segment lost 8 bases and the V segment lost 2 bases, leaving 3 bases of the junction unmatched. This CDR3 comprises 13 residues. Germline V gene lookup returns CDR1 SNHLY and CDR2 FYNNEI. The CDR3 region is CASSERGLYEQFF. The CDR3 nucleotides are TGTGCCAGCAGTGAAAGGGGGCTATATGAGCAGTTCTTC. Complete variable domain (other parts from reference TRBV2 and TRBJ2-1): EPEVTQTPSHQVTQMGQEVILRCVPISNHLYFYWYRQILGQKVEFLVSFYNNEISEKSEIFDDQFSVERPDGSNFTLKIRSTKLEDSAMYFCASSERGLYEQFFGPGTRLTVL.

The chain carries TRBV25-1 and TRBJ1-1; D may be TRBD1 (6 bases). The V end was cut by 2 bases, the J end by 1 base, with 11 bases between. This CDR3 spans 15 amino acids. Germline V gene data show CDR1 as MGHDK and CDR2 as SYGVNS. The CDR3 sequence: CASSEPETGNTEAFF. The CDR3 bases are TGTGCCAGCAGTGAACCCGAGACAGGGAACACTGAAGCTTTCTTT.

DNA of the CDR3: TGTGCCAGCAGTTTCCGTCAGGGAAGTGGCTACACCTTC. As protein: CASSFRQGSGYTF. The chain joins TRBV28 to TRBJ1-2, with D possibly TRBD1 on 5 matching bases. The CDR3 is 13 residues long. Trimming cost V 3 bases and J 7 bases, with 12 bases left between them. The germline V gene has CDR1 MDHEN and CDR2 SYDVKM.

CDR3 DNA: TGTGCCAGCAGCTTAACGGGAGGGGTTAACACTGAAGCTTTCTTT. Protein product: CASSLTGGVNTEAFF. The V and J genes are TRBV11-2 and TRBJ1-1; D perhaps matches TRBD1 (5 bases). The CDR3 totals 15 residues. V was trimmed by 2 bases and J by 2 bases, leaving 12 bases between them. Germline V gives CDR1 SGHAT, CDR2 FQNNGV.

In nucleotides, the CDR3 is TGTGCCAGCAGTTTATCGATTGTGCGGGGGCTCGAGCAGTACTTC. This gives the protein CASSLSIVRGLEQYF. V usage is TRBV27 and J usage is TRBJ2-7; tentative D call: TRBD2 (7 bases). In germline, CDR1 is MNHEY, CDR2 SMNVEV (reference sequence). V lost 0 bases and J 6 bases, leaving 15 bases between the germline ends. The CDR3 extends over 15 amino acids.

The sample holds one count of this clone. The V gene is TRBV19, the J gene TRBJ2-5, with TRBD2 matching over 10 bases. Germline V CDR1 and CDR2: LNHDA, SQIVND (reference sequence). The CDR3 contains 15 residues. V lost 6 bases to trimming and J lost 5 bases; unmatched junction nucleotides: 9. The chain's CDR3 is CASRQTSGVRETQYF. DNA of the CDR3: TGTGCCAGTAGACAAACTAGCGGGGTAAGGGAGACCCAGTACTTC.